This T cell receptor (beta chain) was profiled in a study of blood T cells in healthy people across ages (dated by TCRdb to the mid-2010s). Regarding the research as a whole: Template switching captured roughly one uniquely barcoded TCR beta cDNA molecule per two T cells in model experiments. To track age-related changes in TCR beta repertoire diversity, the study relied on deep sequencing normalized with unique cDNA molecular identifiers. Four age groups were formed from the donors: young (average roughly 15 years), middle-aged (around 41), aged (roughly 56) and long-lived (around 82). Donors of different ages were randomly distributed across sequencing lanes to avoid experimental bias. The study analyzed two additional independent replicas of 1 million unique cDNA reads from the same blood draw for two donors, one aged 18 to 29 and one aged 80 or older. Paper-wide results and their limitations: The long-lived group showed more naive CD4+ T cells, fewer expanded clones and increased TCR diversity than the aged group, suggesting age selection. Conclusive comparison of naive and antigen-experienced compartments was prevented by the profiling of bulk unsorted PBMCs. Total diversity estimates from one million sequenced T cells were considered lower bounds and underestimates. There was a strong correlation between observed TCR beta diversity and the percentage of naive T cells measured by flow cytometry. Observed TCR beta diversity per million T cells fell roughly linearly with age, and a significant reduction was already apparent by age roughly 41. Donor CMV infection status was unknown, potentially confounding age-related changes in expanded clonotypes.

As for this clonotype: Its binding antigen is unknown. Base-call qualities are not available, and no considerably larger clone is one nucleotide away.

Library construction relied on 5' RACE. For sequencing, an Illumina HiSeq 2500 was employed. The second PCR ran for about 6 to 12 cycles and used a J-beta primer mix along with a sample-barcoded 5' primer. Each TCR beta cDNA molecule received a unique molecular identifier from a template-switch 5' adaptor carrying 12 random nucleotides. Each sample yielded at least 3 million CDR3-containing paired-end reads. The Mint cDNA synthesis kit, primed by a TRBC-specific oligonucleotide, was used to synthesize first-strand cDNA from all RNA. Following uracil-DNA glycosylase treatment, a first 18-cycle PCR with universal primers M1SS and BC2_uni_R was performed on all cDNA. As for the original processing: Each sample was normalized by randomly selecting 1 million high-quality reads, each carrying a distinct molecular identifier. Reads sharing molecular identifiers were discarded rather than binned into consensus sequences. CDR3 identification, clonotype clustering and error correction used MiTCR with a Q25 quality threshold and the strictest error-elimination algorithm. A nonparametric unseen species model with Euler transformation was used to estimate a lower bound on total TCR beta diversity. The public reads were quality trimmed at Q25 with fastp and then assembled into clones with MiXCR by TCRdb, keeping productive beta chains. Entries are consolidated by CDR3 protein sequence, retaining the most common genes and DNA. The V and J calls here are based on TCRdb, not the publication. Present in this sample are some 1.4 million distinct CDR3 sequences, roughly 45% of which were seen just once. The ten largest clones represent 7.9% of the sample.

Based on the germline V gene, the CDR1 and CDR2 sequences are MRHNA and SNTAGT. The CDR3 covers 14 residues, taking in both the cysteine and the phenylalanine. Here the CDR3 DNA is all that survives: 42 bases in frame from base 1. Trimming at the junction amounts to 8 bases on V and 9 bases on J, and the germline ends lie 22 bases apart. Systemically healthy Caucasian individuals from Russia, around 38 in total and aged about 6 to 90 years, were included as donors. Each donor gave approximately 10 milliliters of peripheral blood, collected into EDTA-treated Vacutainer tubes. PBMCs were isolated by Ficoll-Paque density-gradient centrifugation, with at least 7 million obtained per sample. Total RNA, at least 6 micrograms per sample, was extracted from PBMCs with Trizol reagent. Naive CD45RAhigh/CD27high T cell percentages were measured by flow cytometry on a PBMC aliquot from every donor.

In this chain, TRBV6-4 is recombined with TRBJ1-1, with no confidently assigned D gene. The sequencing input was blood. This TCR derives from a young woman in good health. The bases read TGTGCCAGCGCGAGGGTCCCTTTGGGCTTGCAAGCTTTCTTT. Its protein product is CASARVPLGLQAFF.